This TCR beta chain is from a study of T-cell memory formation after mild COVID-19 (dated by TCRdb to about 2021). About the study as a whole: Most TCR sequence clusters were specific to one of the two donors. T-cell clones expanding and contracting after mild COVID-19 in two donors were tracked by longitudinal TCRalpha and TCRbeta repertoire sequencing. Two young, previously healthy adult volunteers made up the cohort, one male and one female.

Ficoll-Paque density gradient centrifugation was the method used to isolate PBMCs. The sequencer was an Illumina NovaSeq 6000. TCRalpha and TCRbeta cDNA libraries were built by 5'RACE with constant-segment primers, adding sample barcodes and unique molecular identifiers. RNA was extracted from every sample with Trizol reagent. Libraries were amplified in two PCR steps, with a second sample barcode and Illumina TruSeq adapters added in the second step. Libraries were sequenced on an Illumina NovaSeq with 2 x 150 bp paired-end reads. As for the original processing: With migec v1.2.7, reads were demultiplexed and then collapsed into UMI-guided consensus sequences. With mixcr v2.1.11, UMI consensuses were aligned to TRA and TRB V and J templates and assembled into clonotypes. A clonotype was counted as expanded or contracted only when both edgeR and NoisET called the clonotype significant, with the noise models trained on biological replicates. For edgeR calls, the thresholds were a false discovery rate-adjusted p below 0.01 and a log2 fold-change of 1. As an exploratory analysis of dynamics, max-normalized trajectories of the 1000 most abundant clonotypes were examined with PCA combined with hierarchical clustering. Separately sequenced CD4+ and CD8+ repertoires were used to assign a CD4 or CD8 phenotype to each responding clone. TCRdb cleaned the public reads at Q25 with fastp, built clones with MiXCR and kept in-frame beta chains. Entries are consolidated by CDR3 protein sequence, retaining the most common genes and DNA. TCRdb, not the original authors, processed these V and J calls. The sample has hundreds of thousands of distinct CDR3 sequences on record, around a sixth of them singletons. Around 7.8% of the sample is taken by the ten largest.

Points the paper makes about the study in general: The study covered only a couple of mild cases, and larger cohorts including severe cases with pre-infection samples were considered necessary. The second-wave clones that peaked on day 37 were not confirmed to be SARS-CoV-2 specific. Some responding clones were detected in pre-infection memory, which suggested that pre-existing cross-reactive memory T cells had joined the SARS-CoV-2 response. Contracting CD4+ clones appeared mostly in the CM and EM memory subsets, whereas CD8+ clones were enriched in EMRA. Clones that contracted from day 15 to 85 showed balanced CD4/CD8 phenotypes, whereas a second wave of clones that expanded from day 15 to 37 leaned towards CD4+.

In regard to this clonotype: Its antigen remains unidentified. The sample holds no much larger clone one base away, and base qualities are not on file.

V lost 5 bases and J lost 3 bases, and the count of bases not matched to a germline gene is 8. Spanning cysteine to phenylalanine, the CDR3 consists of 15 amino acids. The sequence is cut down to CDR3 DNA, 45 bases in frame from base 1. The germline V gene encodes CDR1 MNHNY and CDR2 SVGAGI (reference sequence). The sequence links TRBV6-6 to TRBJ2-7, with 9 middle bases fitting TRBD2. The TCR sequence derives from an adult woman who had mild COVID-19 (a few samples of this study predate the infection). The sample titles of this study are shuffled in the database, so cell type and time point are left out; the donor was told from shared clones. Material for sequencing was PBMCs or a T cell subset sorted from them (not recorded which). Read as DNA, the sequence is TGTGCCAGCAGTCCCTATAGCGGGAGTATCTACGAGCAGTACTTC. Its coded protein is CASSPYSGSIYEQYF.